The source of this TCR beta chain is a study of vaccination and CD4 T cells after COVID-19. Study-wide points: A nonsignificant rise from approximately 21 to 38 was seen in the median number of SARS-CoV-2-reactive clonotypes.

CDR1 MNHEY and CDR2 SVGEGT come from the germline V gene. This CDR3 is 14 amino acids long. The germline V and J ends were trimmed by 6 bases and 3 bases, with 14 bases remaining between them. Stated treatment: approximately 9-day PBMC culture with coronavirus spike peptide pools or control peptides (ViraFEST assay). CD4+ T cells that had been cultured provided DNA sequenced with the Oncomine TCR Beta short-read assay. Once CD4+ T cells had been cultured, genomic DNA was extracted from them. TCRdb reprocessed the PCR reads via MiXCR and lists one record per CDR3 protein. Of more than 15,000 distinct CDR3 sequences listed, nearly 40% are singletons. This clonotype occurred a few times. Its antigen remains unidentified.

Sequences were obtained from CD4+ T cells from blood, cultured in vitro. The TCR originated in a human donor who had recovered from COVID-19. V usage is TRBV6-2 or TRBV6-3 and J usage is TRBJ1-2, with D unclear. This chain's CDR3 is CASSQQKDYYGYTF. The CDR3 DNA reads TGTGCCAGCAGCCAGCAGAAAGACTACTATGGCTACACCTTC.